This T cell receptor (beta chain) was sequenced during a study of CD8+ T cells in alopecia areata. RNA, once extracted, was reverse transcribed into cDNA for use as the sequencing template. Produced via immunoSEQ multiplex PCR; TCRdb's table is partial and in-frame only. The sample includes around 110,000 clones, none of them occurring once. As regards this clone: What it binds is unknown. Genes and germline come from the mouse.

Study-wide results and caveats: Scalp sequencing also captures normal skin's resident alphabeta T cells. Patients displayed less clarity in TCR sharing than mice, a finding possibly related to HLA.

The specimen sequenced was lesional skin. The sequence was obtained from a C3H/HeJ mouse with alopecia areata. MHC haplotype of the strain: H2-k.

The sequenced part of the CDR3 DNA is TGCACCTGCAGTGCAGATAAGGCAGGGGAAGAC. Protein product: CTCSADKAGED. The whole CDR3 sequence is CTCSADKAGEDTQYF. The V gene is TRBV1, the J gene TRBJ2-5; possibly TRBD1 for D (6 bases). From the germline J gene comes the end of the CDR3, since the read stops 4 residues before it. The CDR3 runs 15 residues. CDR1 is NSQYPW, CDR2 LRSPGD, per germline (reference sequence). Together with reference TRBV1 and TRBJ2-5, the CDR3 gives the full variable domain: VTLLEQNPRWRLVPRGQAVNLRCILKNSQYPWMSWYQQDLQKQLQWLFTLRSPGDKEVKSLPGADYLATRVTDTELRLQVANMSQGRTLYCTCSADKAGEDTQYFGPGTRLLVL.